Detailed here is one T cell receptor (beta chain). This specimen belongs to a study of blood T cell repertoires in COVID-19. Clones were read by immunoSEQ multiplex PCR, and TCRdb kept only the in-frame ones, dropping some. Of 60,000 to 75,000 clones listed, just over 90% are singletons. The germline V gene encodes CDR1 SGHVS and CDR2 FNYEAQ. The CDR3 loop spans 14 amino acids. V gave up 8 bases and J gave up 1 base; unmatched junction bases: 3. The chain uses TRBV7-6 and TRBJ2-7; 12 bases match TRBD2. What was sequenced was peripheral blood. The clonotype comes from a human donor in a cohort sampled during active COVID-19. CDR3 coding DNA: TGTGCCAGCCAACTAGCGGGAGGATCCTACGAGCAGTACTTC. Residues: CASQLAGGSYEQYF.